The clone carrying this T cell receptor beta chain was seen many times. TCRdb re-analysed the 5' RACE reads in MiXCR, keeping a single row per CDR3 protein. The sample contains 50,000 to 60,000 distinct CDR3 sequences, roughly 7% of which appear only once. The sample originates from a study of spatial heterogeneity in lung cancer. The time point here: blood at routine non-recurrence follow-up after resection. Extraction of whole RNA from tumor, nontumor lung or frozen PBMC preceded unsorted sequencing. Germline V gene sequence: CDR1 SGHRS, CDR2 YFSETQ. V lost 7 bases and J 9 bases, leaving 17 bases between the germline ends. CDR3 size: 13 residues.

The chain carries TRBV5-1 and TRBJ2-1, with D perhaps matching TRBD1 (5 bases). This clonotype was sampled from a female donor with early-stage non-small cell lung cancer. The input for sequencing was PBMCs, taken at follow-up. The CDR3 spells CASYSDSLGEQFF. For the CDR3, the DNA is TGCGCCAGCTACTCAGACAGCCTAGGTGAGCAGTTCTTC.